The 8 T cell receptor beta chains in this list originate from one sample, sequenced in a study of human T cells and chemical hapten exposure (dated by TCRdb to the early 2020s). In light of the paper, this sample's time point label describes: patch test 2, 6 weeks after DPC sensitization. The treatment or condition label here, explained by the study, means: therapeutic diphenylcyclopropenone sensitization with weekly scalp DPC. Libraries came from RACE. Sequencing instrument: NextSeq 500. Clones were called with MiXCR by TCRdb after fastp trimmed the public reads at Q25, and only in-frame beta chains were retained. Entries that share a CDR3 protein sequence are merged under the most common genes and DNA. The sample table records 85,000 or so distinct CDR3 sequences; around a tenth of these occur just once. The ten largest make up 1.5% to 2% of the sample. The sequenced sample was whole blood, obtained in connection with sensitization to the hapten diphenylcyclopropenone (DPC). The source of these receptors is a man aged 18-30 years with alopecia areata. Some clones in this sample may be carry-over from other donors' samples.

The sample holds many counts of this clonotype. The chain combines TRBV18 with TRBJ1-1, with no clear D. This CDR3 is built from 14 residues. Per germline, CDR1 KGHSH and CDR2 LQKENI. The V end was cut by 5 bases, the J end by 0 bases, with 10 bases between. The CDR3 region is CASSGQSLNTEAFF. As DNA, the CDR3 is TGTGCCAGCTCAGGGCAGAGCCTGAACACTGAAGCTTTCTTT.

This chain uses TRBV9 with TRBJ2-3; D is unclear. The V end lost 0 bases, the J end lost 3 bases, and 5 bases lay between the germline ends. The CDR3 runs to 13 residues. Germline-derived CDR1 and CDR2 are SGDLS and YYNGEE. The CDR3, as DNA: TGTGCCAGCAGCGTAGCGGGTACAGATACGCAGTATTTT. This encodes CASSVAGTDTQYF.

This clonotype was observed a few times. V usage is TRBV6-2 or TRBV6-3 and J usage is TRBJ1-5; tentative D call: TRBD1 (5 bases). V lost 2 bases and J 0 bases, leaving 14 bases between the germline ends. The germline V gene encodes CDR1 MNHEY and CDR2 SVGEGT. The CDR3 has 17 amino acids. CDR3 nucleotide sequence: TGTGCCAGCAGTTACACGGGGGGACTGTATAGCAATCAGCCCCAGCATTTT. Translating gives CASSYTGGLYSNQPQHF.

At least ten counts were recorded for this clonotype. The chain uses TRBV20-1 and TRBJ2-3, with 10 bases aligning to TRBD2. CDR1 and CDR2 (germline): DFQATT, SNEGSKA (reference sequence). CDR3 length: 16 residues. With V trimmed by 3 bases and J by 2 bases, 8 bases remained unmatched. In DNA form, the CDR3 reads TGCAGTGCTAGCAGACCTAGCGGGGGCCACACAGATACGCAGTATTTT. This translates into CSASRPSGGHTDTQYF.

This clonotype was found many times. The rearrangement uses TRBV6-2 or TRBV6-3 and TRBJ1-5; D perhaps matches TRBD1 (5 bases). In germline, CDR1 is MNHEY, CDR2 SVGEGT. V was pared by 0 bases and J by 5 bases, with 11 bases between. The CDR3 is 15 residues long. As DNA, the CDR3 is TGTGCCAGCAGTTACTCGATCAGGGTCTATCAGCCCCAGCATTTT. Translated, it gives CASSYSIRVYQPQHF.

The chain employs TRBV9 and TRBJ1-1; D call uncertain. Germline CDR1 reads SGDLS; CDR2 reads YYNGEE. The CDR3 covers 13 residues. Trimming removed 0 bases from V and 0 bases from J, with 3 bases in between. The CDR3 spells CASSVDLNTEAFF. For the CDR3, the DNA is TGTGCCAGCAGCGTAGACCTGAACACTGAAGCTTTCTTT.

This clonotype was picked up many times. The chain carries TRBV6-2 or TRBV6-3 and TRBJ2-3; TRBD2 agrees at 8 bases. This CDR3 is built from 15 residues. Germline lookup yields CDR1 MNHEY and CDR2 SVGEGT. The J segment lost 4 bases and the V segment lost 5 bases, leaving 8 bases of the junction unmatched. CDR3 protein: CASSLQRGLPDTQYF. For the CDR3, the DNA is TGTGCCAGCAGTCTTCAGCGGGGGCTCCCAGATACGCAGTATTTT.

This clonotype showed up just a few times. V gene TRBV10-2 combines with J gene TRBJ1-5; 10 bases match TRBD1. In germline, CDR1 is WSHSY, CDR2 SAAADI. V lost 2 bases and J lost 2; bases outside the gene matches: 9. The CDR3 length is 18 residues. The CDR3 sequence is CASSEGRTGGHGNQPQHF. CDR3 bases: TGCGCCAGCAGTGAGGGACGGACAGGGGGACACGGCAATCAGCCCCAGCATTTT.